Each of the 24 T cell receptor beta chains below was sequenced from the same sample in a study of beta chain features in type 1 diabetes. Expressed TCRB transcripts were sequenced because the entire RNA isolate underwent reverse transcription. The table came from immunoSEQ multiplex PCR; TCRdb's copy has only in-frame clones and leaves some out. This sample has some 410,000 clones; approximately 15% occur once, and the top ten carry roughly 0.035%. The specimen sequenced was naive CD4+ T cells from blood. The origin of the receptors is a man in his thirties or forties in good health.

This chain joins TRBV7-9 and TRBJ1-2; maybe TRBD1 (6 bases). V lost 5 bases and J 4 bases, leaving 17 bases between the germline ends. From germline, CDR1 is SEHNR and CDR2 FQNEAQ (reference sequence). The CDR3 is 15 residues long. The CDR3 region has the DNA TGTGCCAGCAGCCCGGACAGCCGATTCGTCTATGGCTACACCTTC. It codes for CASSPDSRFVYGYTF. The full variable domain, its missing parts supplied by reference TRBV7-9 and TRBJ1-2, is DTGVSQNPRHKITKRGQNVTFRCDPISEHNRLYWYRQTLGQGPEFLTYFQNEAQLEKSRLLSDRFSAERPKGSFSTLEIQRTEQGDSAMYLCASSPDSRFVYGYTFGSGTRLTVV.

The chain is built from TRBV5-1 and TRBJ2-5; the D gene could be TRBD1 or TRBD2 (5 bases each). The length of the CDR3 is 14 residues. Germline V gene data show CDR1 as SGHRS and CDR2 as YFSETQ. Trimming removed 0 bases from V and 7 bases from J, with 13 bases in between. In DNA form, the CDR3 reads TGCGCCAGCAGCTTGGATGGGACCCCGGGGACCCAGTACTTC. This gives the protein CASSLDGTPGTQYF. The complete variable domain, with remaining parts taken from reference TRBV5-1 and TRBJ2-5, reads KAGVTQTPRYLIKTRGQQVTLSCSPISGHRSVSWYQQTPGQGLQFLFEYFSETQRNKGNFPGRFSGRQFSNSRSEMNVSTLELGDSALYLCASSLDGTPGTQYFGPGTRLLVL.

This clone was counted a few times. This chain links TRBV29-1 with TRBJ2-3, with D maybe TRBD2 (5 bases). The CDR3 runs to 14 residues. The germline V gene has CDR1 SQVTM and CDR2 ANQGSEA. V lost 7 bases and J lost 5, with 19 bases in between. The CDR3 protein is CSARKASSGDTQYF. The CDR3 DNA is TGCAGCGCCCGAAAGGCTAGCAGTGGAGATACGCAGTATTTT.

The V call is TRBV29-1, the J call TRBJ1-4, with D unresolved. This CDR3 has 13 residues. V was trimmed by 7 bases and J by 5 bases, leaving 14 bases between them. The germline V gene has CDR1 SQVTM and CDR2 ANQGSEA. CDR3 sequence reads: CSAVGSTNEKLFF. CDR3 nucleotide sequence: TGCAGCGCTGTGGGATCCACGAATGAAAAACTGTTTTTT.

J is TRBJ1-1 and V is TRBV18; 9 nucleotides line up with TRBD1. The CDR3 loop spans 18 amino acids. Germline V gene data show CDR1 as KGHSH and CDR2 as LQKENI. The V gene end was trimmed by 0 bases and the J gene end by 1 base; junction bases not matched to a gene: 9. The CDR3 here is CASSPPMRGTGSNTEAFF. In DNA form, the CDR3 reads TGTGCCAGCTCACCACCGATGCGTGGGACAGGGTCGAACACTGAAGCTTTCTTT.

This clone was counted a few times. This chain uses TRBV6-6 with TRBJ2-7, with D possibly being TRBD2 (6 bases). Germline CDR1 MNHNY, CDR2 SVGAGI (reference sequence). CDR3 length: 16 residues. V dropped 2 bases and J dropped 5 bases, with 19 bases sitting between them. CDR3 sequence reads: CASSYPSGGIRNEQYF. CDR3 bases: TGTGCCAGCAGTTACCCCAGCGGAGGGATCAGGAACGAGCAGTACTTC.

The rearrangement links TRBV10-3 to TRBJ2-3; TRBD2 matches at 11 bases. J was trimmed by 6 bases and V by 11 bases; bases with no gene match: 16. The germline gives CDR1 ENHRY, CDR2 SYGVKD. The CDR3 is made up of 16 amino acids. For the CDR3, the DNA is TGTGCCGCGACTAGCGGGATGGATTCAGTGTTGGATACGCAGTATTTT. Translated, it gives CAATSGMDSVLDTQYF.

This clone was seen a handful of times. V is TRBV30 and J is TRBJ2-3; possibly TRBD2 for D (6 bases). Trimming took 2 bases from V and 0 from J, leaving 12 bases between them. From germline, CDR1 is GTSNPN and CDR2 SVGIG (reference sequence). The CDR3 extends over 15 amino acids. The CDR3 reads CAWSSSDSSTDTQYF. The CDR3 bases are TGTGCCTGGAGTTCTAGCGACTCTAGCACAGATACGCAGTATTTT.

This clone was recorded a few times. CDR3 residues: CASSEAGQGWDQPQHF. CDR3 DNA: TGTGCCAGCAGTGAAGCTGGGCAGGGCTGGGATCAGCCCCAGCATTTT. The chain couples TRBV2 to TRBJ1-5; D is perhaps TRBD1 (5 bases). Trimming removed 0 bases at V and 5 bases at J, with 14 bases between. Germline CDR1 and CDR2: SNHLY and FYNNEI. CDR3 length: 16 amino acids.

The chain uses TRBV9 and TRBJ2-2; D is unclear. The CDR3 extends over 14 amino acids. In germline, CDR1 is SGDLS, CDR2 YYNGEE. V was cut by 0 bases and J by 5 bases, with 8 bases left in between. CDR3 in amino acids: CASSVAWGTGELFF. In nucleotides, the CDR3 is TGTGCCAGCAGCGTAGCTTGGGGTACCGGGGAGCTGTTTTTT.

The chain couples TRBV6-5 to TRBJ2-3; a possible D gene is TRBD2 (6 bases). Germline CDR1 is MNHEY and CDR2 is SVGAGI. With 1 base removed from V and 2 bases from J, the gap between germline ends came to 13 bases. There are 16 residues in the CDR3. Here the CDR3 reads CASSYFPGLHTDTQYF. Here the CDR3 DNA reads TGTGCCAGCAGTTACTTTCCGGGACTCCACACAGATACGCAGTATTTT.

This clone occurred a few times. The rearrangement uses TRBV27 and TRBJ2-5, with TRBD2 as a possible D gene (5 bases). The germline gives CDR1 MNHEY, CDR2 SMNVEV (reference sequence). The CDR3 extends over 15 amino acids. V lost 5 bases, J lost 4 bases, and 17 bases lay in between. The CDR3 spells CASSLGRLLGETQYF. DNA of the CDR3: TGTGCCAGCAGTCTGGGGAGACTGTTGGGAGAGACCCAGTACTTC.

The chain combines TRBV29-1 with TRBJ2-2; D remains ambiguous. The V and J ends lost 0 bases and 0 bases respectively, with 11 bases between them. Germline V gene lookup returns CDR1 SQVTM and CDR2 ANQGSEA. The CDR3 extends over 16 amino acids. CDR3 sequence: CSVEDWKHPNTGELFF. The CDR3 bases are TGCAGCGTTGAAGATTGGAAACATCCGAACACCGGGGAGCTGTTTTTT.

A few counts support this clone. This sequence joins TRBV7-6 and TRBJ2-3; unclear D gene. Deletions cut 1 base from V and 3 bases from J, with 8 bases between. The CDR3 spans 14 residues. Germline V gene lookup returns CDR1 SGHVS and CDR2 FNYEAQ. The CDR3 DNA reads as TGTGCCAGCAGCTTAGTTACTTTTACAGATACGCAGTATTTT. This sequence encodes CASSLVTFTDTQYF.

This clone turned up a few times. The chain employs TRBV4-3 and TRBJ2-1; weak D call: TRBD2 (5 bases). The CDR3 has 13 residues. V lost 4 bases and J 10 bases, leaving 14 bases between the germline ends. Germline V lookup: CDR1 LGHNA, CDR2 YSLEER. CDR3 amino acids: CASSPRAQQEQFF. CDR3 DNA: TGCGCCAGCAGCCCGAGGGCCCAACAGGAGCAGTTCTTC.

This clone has more than one count but fewer than ten. The rearrangement joins TRBV30 to TRBJ1-2; a weak D match, TRBD1 (5 bases). The CDR3 contains 15 residues. The germline CDR1 and CDR2 sequences are GTSNPN and SVGIG (reference sequence). The V end was cut by 8 bases, the J end by 3 bases, with 22 bases between. CDR3: CAHTRGDSQYYGYTF. The CDR3 region has the DNA TGTGCCCACACCAGAGGAGACAGCCAATACTATGGCTACACCTTC.

The table lists this clone with a few counts. The CDR3 is CASSLRTEVNTEAFF. CDR3 bases: TGCGCCAGCAGCTTGAGGACAGAGGTAAACACTGAAGCTTTCTTT. The V call is TRBV5-1, the J call TRBJ1-1; TRBD1 might be the D (6 bases). The length of the CDR3 is 15 residues. Germline V gives CDR1 SGHRS, CDR2 YFSETQ. Deletions cut 1 base from V and 2 bases from J, with 12 bases between.

The V gene is TRBV9, the J gene TRBJ2-1; D unclear. Trimming shortened V by 1 base and J by 1 base, and 15 bases separated the two germline ends. Germline V gene data show CDR1 as SGDLS and CDR2 as YYNGEE. This CDR3 region has 17 residues. The CDR3 nucleotides read TGTGCCAGCAGCGTATCCTTCCGGGTGGCGTCCTACAATGAGCAGTTCTTC. Encoded protein: CASSVSFRVASYNEQFF.

This clone has only a few counts. The CDR3 here is CASSFSEQFF. CDR3 nucleotide sequence: TGTGCCAGCAGTTTCAGTGAGCAGTTCTTC. The rearrangement links TRBV28 to TRBJ2-1; D is unclear. CDR3 length: 10 residues. Per germline, CDR1 MDHEN and CDR2 SYDVKM. V gave up 3 bases and J gave up 9 bases, with 3 bases separating them.

V usage is TRBV9 and J usage is TRBJ2-7; 11 bases line up with TRBD2. The CDR3 covers 14 residues. Trimming removed 4 bases from V and 4 bases from J; junction bases left unmatched: 4. Looked up from germline, CDR1 is SGDLS and CDR2 is YYNGEE. CDR3 in DNA: TGTGCCAGCAGCACTTCTAGCGGGGGGTACGAGCAGTACTTC. Its protein product is CASSTSSGGYEQYF.

This clone was observed a few times. The V and J genes are TRBV7-9 and TRBJ1-5; TRBD1 matches 11 bases. The CDR3 consists of 16 residues. Losses at the gene ends were 1 base for V and 7 bases for J; bases not matched to a gene: 6. Germline loops: CDR1 SEHNR, CDR2 FQNEAQ (reference sequence). CDR3 region: CASSLVAGQGEQPQHF. The CDR3 DNA follows: TGTGCCAGCAGCTTAGTAGCGGGACAGGGGGAGCAGCCCCAGCATTTT.

This chain uses TRBV11-2 with TRBJ2-7, with D maybe TRBD1 (5 bases). Germline V gene data show CDR1 as SGHAT and CDR2 as FQNNGV. CDR3 length: 13 amino acids. Trimming stripped 1 base from V and 6 bases from J, with 10 bases between. CDR3 amino acids: CASSLGQLGEQYF. The CDR3 region has the DNA TGTGCCAGCAGCTTAGGACAGCTGGGCGAGCAGTACTTC.

The rearrangement links TRBV30 to TRBJ2-5, with a weak D call TRBD1 (6 bases). CDR1 and CDR2 (germline): GTSNPN, SVGIG (reference sequence). CDR3 length: 14 residues. Deletions cut 7 bases from V and 5 bases from J, with 20 bases between. The CDR3: CASSPGAGLETQYF. CDR3 nucleotide sequence: TGTGCCTCCTCCCCAGGGGCGGGTTTGGAGACCCAGTACTTC.

The V call is TRBV9, the J call TRBJ2-3, with D possibly TRBD2 on 5 matching bases. This CDR3 contains 13 residues. The germline V gene encodes CDR1 SGDLS and CDR2 YYNGEE. Trimming pared 4 bases from V and 5 bases from J, leaving 11 bases between. CDR3 sequence (DNA): TGTGCCAGCAGCCCGCGTGGGAGAGATACGCAGTATTTT. Its translation: CASSPRGRDTQYF. Based on the CDR3 plus reference TRBV9 and TRBJ2-3, the full variable domain is DSGVTQTPKHLITATGQRVTLRCSPRSGDLSVYWYQQSLDQGLQFLIQYYNGEERAKGNILERFSAQQFPDLHSELNLSSLELGDSALYFCASSPRGRDTQYFGPGTRLTVL.